Shown below are 24 T cell receptor beta chains from a single sample sequenced in a study of cytomegalovirus exposure and HLA in healthy donors. It was with 60 Vbeta and 13 Jbeta primers that the PCR ran. Assay used: immunoSEQ multiplex PCR; TCRdb lists only in-frame clones, some missing. Of 95,000 to 150,000 clones in the sample, 80% were seen once. Sequences were obtained from PBMCs. These receptors were collected from a female donor in good health and CMV-seropositive.

The V gene is TRBV7-2, the J gene TRBJ2-7, with TRBD2 matching 7 bases. V was pared by 3 bases and J by 7 bases, with 3 bases of the junction left unmatched. Germline CDR1 and CDR2: SGHTA and FQGNSA. The CDR3 contains 12 residues. In DNA form, the CDR3 reads TGTGCCAGCAGCTTTTCCGGGAGGGAGCAGTACTTC. Residues: CASSFSGREQYF.

The CDR3 protein is CASGGSDSNQPQHF. The CDR3 DNA reads as TGTGCCAGCGGGGGGTCAGATAGCAATCAGCCCCAGCATTTT. J is TRBJ1-5 and V is TRBV2; D perhaps matches TRBD1 (5 bases). V lost 8 bases and J 0 bases, leaving 11 bases between the germline ends. Germline CDR1 SNHLY, CDR2 FYNNEI. This CDR3 comprises 14 residues.

V usage is TRBV5-4 and J usage is TRBJ1-1; 9 bases agree with TRBD1. The J segment lost 5 bases and the V segment lost 3 bases, leaving 8 bases of the junction unmatched. CDR3 length: 15 amino acids. The germline gives CDR1 SGHNT, CDR2 YYREEE (reference sequence). The CDR3 loop reads CASSSGTGRDTEAFF. The CDR3 region has the DNA TGTGCCAGCAGCTCTGGGACAGGGCGGGATACTGAAGCTTTCTTT.

The chain has TRBV6-6 and TRBJ1-5; D is undetermined. Trimming cost V 7 bases and J 3 bases, with 13 bases left between them. Germline CDR1 MNHNY, CDR2 SVGAGI (reference sequence). This CDR3 is 14 amino acids long. DNA for the CDR3: TGTGCCAGCACCCTCGGAGCCTTCAATCAGCCCCAGCATTTT. Amino acids: CASTLGAFNQPQHF.

Only a few counts were recorded for this clone. The V gene is TRBV6-1, the J gene TRBJ1-5; D might be TRBD1 (6 bases). There are 15 residues in the CDR3. Germline lookup yields CDR1 MNHNS and CDR2 SASEGT. V lost 3 bases and J 4 bases, leaving 13 bases between the germline ends. The CDR3 DNA is TGTGCCAGCAGTGATGGGACACCCTCAAATCAGCCCCAGCATTTT. It yields the protein CASSDGTPSNQPQHF.

This rearrangement joins TRBV2 to TRBJ1-2, with 7 bases fitting TRBD1. This CDR3 comprises 14 residues. The germline V gene encodes CDR1 SNHLY and CDR2 FYNNEI. V was pared by 10 bases and J by 4 bases, with 12 bases of the junction left unmatched. The CDR3 DNA is TGTGCCAAAACTTCGGGACAGACCTTCTATGGCTACACCTTC. It yields the protein CAKTSGQTFYGYTF.

The V and J genes are TRBV2 and TRBJ1-4; 8 bases agree with TRBD1. Germline assignment: CDR1 SNHLY and CDR2 FYNNEI. The CDR3 totals 14 residues. V was pared by 6 bases and J by 4 bases, with 4 bases of the junction left unmatched. The CDR3 DNA reads as TGTGCCAGCAGGGGACAGGCCTTTAATGAAAAACTGTTTTTT. Protein sequence: CASRGQAFNEKLFF.

The chain joins TRBV9 to TRBJ1-1, with D possibly matching TRBD1 (6 bases). The CDR3 covers 15 residues. Germline values: CDR1 SGDLS, CDR2 YYNGEE. Trimming shortened V by 0 bases and J by 7 bases, and 16 bases separated the two germline ends. The CDR3 sequence is CASSVVPGQYSEAFF. As DNA, the CDR3 is TGTGCCAGCAGCGTAGTGCCCGGACAGTACAGTGAAGCTTTCTTT.

The rearrangement uses TRBV7-9 and TRBJ2-5; D remains ambiguous. Germline CDR1 reads SEHNR; CDR2 reads FQNEAQ (reference sequence). This CDR3 is built from 14 residues. V gave up 5 bases and J gave up 2 bases, with 12 bases separating them. CDR3 loop: CASSPNTVQETQYF. The CDR3 DNA is TGTGCCAGCAGCCCTAACACAGTTCAAGAGACCCAGTACTTC.

The chain employs TRBV18 and TRBJ2-7, with D possibly being TRBD1 (5 bases). Germline V gene data show CDR1 as KGHSH and CDR2 as LQKENI. This CDR3 region has 14 residues. V was pared by 3 bases and J by 0 bases, with 9 bases between. The CDR3 bases are TGTGCCAGCTCACCGACTCAGGGCTCCTACGAGCAGTACTTC. Translating it yields CASSPTQGSYEQYF.

The chain joins TRBV2 to TRBJ1-6, with no clear D. The CDR3 has 15 amino acids. V was cut by 1 base and J by 7 bases, with 11 bases left in between. Germline lookup yields CDR1 SNHLY and CDR2 FYNNEI. The CDR3 region is CASSEVGSWNSPLHF. For the CDR3, the DNA is TGTGCCAGCAGTGAAGTGGGGAGTTGGAATTCACCCCTCCACTTT.

The genes are TRBV13 and TRBJ2-7; the D is unclear. The germline V gene encodes CDR1 PRHDT and CDR2 FYEKMQ (reference sequence). Trimming took off 1 base at V and 0 bases at J, with 7 bases between the two ends. This CDR3 comprises 14 residues. CDR3 nucleotides: TGTGCCAGCAGCTTAGCGGTAAGCTCCTACGAGCAGTACTTC. Its protein is CASSLAVSSYEQYF.

J is TRBJ1-5 and V is TRBV6-6, with D maybe TRBD1 (5 bases). Germline values: CDR1 MNHNY, CDR2 SVGAGI (reference sequence). Trimming removed 9 bases from V and 0 bases from J, with 15 bases in between. The CDR3 length is 15 residues. CDR3 amino acids: CASRYTGSSNQPQHF. The DNA for the CDR3 is TGTGCCAGTCGCTACACAGGTAGTAGCAATCAGCCCCAGCATTTT.

This rearrangement joins TRBV7-9 to TRBJ2-1; 11 bases map to TRBD2. V lost 5 bases to trimming and J lost 3 bases; unmatched junction nucleotides: 3. In germline, CDR1 is SEHNR, CDR2 FQNEAQ (reference sequence). The CDR3 contains 15 residues. CDR3 in amino acids: CASSQGLADYNEQFF. In nucleotides, the CDR3 is TGTGCCAGCAGCCAGGGACTAGCGGACTACAATGAGCAGTTCTTC.

The V and J genes are TRBV5-1 and TRBJ2-7, with TRBD1 identical over 10 bases. After removal of 4 bases from V and 2 bases from J, the junction contained 6 bases not matched to a gene. The CDR3 length is 15 residues. CDR1 is SGHRS, CDR2 YFSETQ, per germline. CDR3 in DNA: TGCGCCAGCAGCCACGGGACAGGGGTCGCCTACGAGCAGTACTTC. Translated, it gives CASSHGTGVAYEQYF.

V usage is TRBV4-2 and J usage is TRBJ2-5, with 12 bases aligning to TRBD2. There are 16 residues in the CDR3. V lost 4 bases and J lost 2; bases outside the gene matches: 5. Germline CDR1 is LGHNA and CDR2 is YNFKEQ. The DNA for the CDR3 is TGTGCCAGCAGCCGGCGGACTAGCGGGACTCAAGAGACCCAGTACTTC. Translated: CASSRRTSGTQETQYF.

This clone was detected only once. The V call is TRBV19, the J call TRBJ1-1; the D gene is possibly TRBD1 (6 bases). CDR1 is LNHDA, CDR2 SQIVND, per germline (reference sequence). The germline V and J ends were trimmed by 4 bases and 3 bases, with 18 bases remaining between them. The CDR3 is 16 residues long. For the CDR3, the DNA is TGTGCCAGTAGTAGAAAACAGGGATTAGGCTACACTGAAGCTTTCTTT. This codes for CASSRKQGLGYTEAFF.

This chain links TRBV29-1 with TRBJ1-1; 8 bases match TRBD1. This CDR3 spans 13 amino acids. Germline CDR1 is SQVTM and CDR2 is ANQGSEA. With V trimmed by 6 bases and J by 6 bases, 9 bases remained unmatched. The CDR3, as DNA: TGCAGCGTCTACAGGGGGGAAAGGGCTGAAGCTTTCTTT. It yields the protein CSVYRGERAEAFF.

The V gene is TRBV7-2, the J gene TRBJ2-7; 11 bases align to TRBD1. The CDR3 is 14 residues long. After removal of 8 bases from V and 5 bases from J, the junction contained 8 bases not matched to a gene. Per germline, CDR1 SGHTA and CDR2 FQGNSA. In nucleotides, the CDR3 is TGTGCCAGCGGGATTTGGACAGGGGGCAACGAGCAGTACTTC. Its protein product is CASGIWTGGNEQYF.

This chain links TRBV7-2 with TRBJ1-6, with 8 bases that match TRBD1. With 6 bases clipped from V and 10 bases from J, the junction kept 5 bases outside the gene matches. The CDR3 runs to 13 residues. Germline V gene sequence: CDR1 SGHTA, CDR2 FQGNSA. As DNA, the CDR3 is TGTGCCAGCAGTGTACAGGGGGACTCACCCCTCCACTTT. It yields the protein CASSVQGDSPLHF.

The rearrangement links TRBV5-1 to TRBJ1-1; TRBD1 agrees at 10 bases. The germline V gene has CDR1 SGHRS and CDR2 YFSETQ. Trimming at V came to 5 bases and at J to 1 base, leaving 5 bases not matched to a gene. This CDR3 contains 15 residues. The CDR3 DNA reads as TGCGCCAGCAGGACCGGGACAGGGGAGAACACTGAAGCTTTCTTT. Amino acid sequence: CASRTGTGENTEAFF.

The chain combines TRBV10-3 with TRBJ1-2; 7 bases agree with TRBD1. Germline CDR1 and CDR2: ENHRY and SYGVKD. Losses at the gene ends were 7 bases for V and 8 bases for J; bases not matched to a gene: 13. The CDR3 is made up of 14 amino acids. CDR3 nucleotides: TGTGCCATCACCTCCTCCTGGGACAGCTCCGGCTACACCTTC. Translation gives CAITSSWDSSGYTF.

The chain recombines TRBV6-1 with TRBJ1-3; TRBD1 aligns across 7 bases. V was clipped by 4 bases and J by 8 bases; unmatched bases: 11. The CDR3 is 15 amino acids. The germline CDR1 and CDR2 sequences are MNHNS and SASEGT. The CDR3: CASSGGDSLGDTIYF. CDR3 nucleotide sequence: TGTGCCAGCAGTGGTGGGGACAGTCTAGGCGACACCATATATTTT.

The chain carries TRBV7-9 and TRBJ2-1; D unresolved. CDR1 and CDR2 from the germline V gene are SEHNR and FQNEAQ (reference sequence). V lost 5 bases and J lost 11, with 10 bases in between. The length of the CDR3 is 11 residues. The CDR3 reads CASSTQIKQFF. CDR3 nucleotide sequence: TGTGCCAGCAGCACACAGATAAAGCAGTTCTTC.